One sample yielded the 6 T cell receptor beta chains listed below, sequenced in a study of beta chain features in type 1 diabetes. Isolated RNA was reverse transcribed in full, so expressed TCRB transcripts were sequenced. The protocol was immunoSEQ multiplex PCR, while the TCRdb copy is restricted to in-frame clones and leaves out a portion. This repertoire shows about 190,000 clones, around 7.8% found once; its top ten account for 0.94%. Antigens for these TCRs are unknown. General study results and limits: When Type 1 diabetes patients were examined, their TCRB CDR3s proved moderately but significantly shorter in all four CD4+ subsets.

The sequenced sample was central memory CD4+ T cells from blood. Receptors were obtained from a woman aged 40 to 50 with type 1 diabetes.

This clone was picked up a small number of times. This may be a read error: a much more frequent sequence differs by one nucleotide. The sample carries other DNA sequences with the same CDR3. The V gene is TRBV7-2, the J gene TRBJ1-2; 7 positions agree with TRBD1. CDR3 size: 13 residues. CDR1 and CDR2 (germline): SGHTA, FQGNSA. The trim removed 5 bases at V and 2 bases at J, leaving 2 bases unmatched. The CDR3 DNA follows: TGTGCCAGCAGCCCGGACAGGAACTATGGCTACACCTTC. Translated: CASSPDRNYGYTF.

This clone was detected a few times. This chain links TRBV4-3 with TRBJ1-6; tentatively, D is TRBD1 (6 bases). There are 12 residues in the CDR3. Germline CDR1 reads LGHNA; CDR2 reads YSLEER. V lost 6 bases, J lost 8 bases, and 8 bases lay in between. In nucleotides, the CDR3 is TGCGCCAGCAGATCAGGGGATTCACCCCTCCACTTT. Encoded protein: CASRSGDSPLHF.

This clone turned up a few times. V is TRBV19 and J is TRBJ2-1; TRBD2 matches 7 bases. CDR3 length equals 10 residues. Losses at the gene ends were 8 bases for V and 9 bases for J; bases not matched to a gene: 1. Germline values: CDR1 LNHDA, CDR2 SQIVND (reference sequence). The chain's CDR3 is CASGRGEQFF. CDR3 in DNA: TGTGCCAGTGGGAGGGGTGAGCAGTTCTTC.

This clone was counted between two and nine times. Written as DNA, the CDR3 is TGCAGCGTCCTAGGGACTGTAGCCTACGAGCAGTACTTC. This gives the protein CSVLGTVAYEQYF. The V call is TRBV29-1, the J call TRBJ2-7, with a weak D call TRBD2 (6 bases). Germline CDR1 and CDR2: SQVTM and ANQGSEA. V was clipped by 6 bases and J by 2 bases, with 14 bases between them. The length of the CDR3 is 13 residues.

This clone was seen repeatedly, ten times or more. The chain has TRBV5-6 and TRBJ1-1, with 8 nucleotides matching TRBD1. Germline trimming cut 1 base from V and 6 bases from J; bases unmatched to any gene: 14. CDR1 and CDR2 from the germline V gene are SGHDT and YYEEEE. The CDR3 has 17 amino acids. The chain's CDR3 is CASSLRRTGRKGAEAFF. Here the CDR3 DNA reads TGTGCCAGCAGCTTGAGGAGGACAGGGCGAAAGGGCGCTGAAGCTTTCTTT.

The J gene is TRBJ1-5, the V gene TRBV29-1; 7 positions agree with TRBD1. CDR3 length: 14 residues. Germline lookup yields CDR1 SQVTM and CDR2 ANQGSEA. The J segment lost 0 bases and the V segment lost 5 bases, leaving 4 bases of the junction unmatched. Here the CDR3 DNA reads TGCAGCGTTAGGGACAGTAATAGCAATCAGCCCCAGCATTTT. Translation: CSVRDSNSNQPQHF. Looking up the rest from reference TRBV29-1 and TRBJ1-5 gives the full variable domain: SAVISQKPSRDICQRGTSLTIQCQVDSQVTMMFWYRQQPGQSLTLIATANQGSEATYESGFVIDKFPISRPNLTFSTLTVSNMSPEDSSIYLCSVRDSNSNQPQHFGDGTRLSIL.